Given below is one T cell receptor (beta chain) in context. The antigen this receptor binds is unknown. No base quality information exists; no much larger clone differs at one position. CDR1 is given as SGHTA and CDR2 as FQGNSA, both from the germline V gene. Trimming costs V 5 bases and J 3 bases, and their ends lie 17 bases apart. Counted from cysteine to phenylalanine, this CDR3 has 15 amino acids. Kept here is only the CDR3 DNA, which spans 45 bases and is read in frame from base 1. This sample is part of a study of T cell changes during pregnancy in multiple sclerosis (dated 2019 in TCRdb). Background for the entire study: In women with multiple sclerosis, the researchers looked at how the T cell repertoire shifted as pregnancy progressed.

Libraries were constructed by the immunoSEQ multiplex PCR assay. In its TCRdb copy, this immuneACCESS table keeps in-frame sequences only and misses some clones. Where compared with another copy, unresolved V genes explain less than half of these, and the others have no known cause. The sample table records about 56,000 clones; roughly 90% of these occur just once. Around 1.8% of the sample is held by the ten biggest clonotypes. The sample in question was peripheral blood, obtained after pregnancy. This sequence was found in a female donor with multiple sclerosis, enrolled in a pregnancy study. The chain was built from TRBV7-2 and TRBJ2-7; perhaps TRBD2 is the D gene, with 5 bases matching. Here the CDR3 is given as CASSPEESYSYEQYF. At the DNA level, the sequence is TGTGCCAGCAGCCCGGAGGAGTCCTACAGCTACGAGCAGTACTTC. When the CDR3 is completed using the reference TRBV7-2 and TRBJ2-7 genes on either side, the full variable domain is GAGVSQSPSNKVTEKGKDVELRCDPISGHTALYWYRQSLGQGLEFLIYFQGNSAPDKSGLPSDRFSAERTGGSVSTLTIQRTQQEDSAVYLCASSPEESYSYEQYFGPGTRLTVT.